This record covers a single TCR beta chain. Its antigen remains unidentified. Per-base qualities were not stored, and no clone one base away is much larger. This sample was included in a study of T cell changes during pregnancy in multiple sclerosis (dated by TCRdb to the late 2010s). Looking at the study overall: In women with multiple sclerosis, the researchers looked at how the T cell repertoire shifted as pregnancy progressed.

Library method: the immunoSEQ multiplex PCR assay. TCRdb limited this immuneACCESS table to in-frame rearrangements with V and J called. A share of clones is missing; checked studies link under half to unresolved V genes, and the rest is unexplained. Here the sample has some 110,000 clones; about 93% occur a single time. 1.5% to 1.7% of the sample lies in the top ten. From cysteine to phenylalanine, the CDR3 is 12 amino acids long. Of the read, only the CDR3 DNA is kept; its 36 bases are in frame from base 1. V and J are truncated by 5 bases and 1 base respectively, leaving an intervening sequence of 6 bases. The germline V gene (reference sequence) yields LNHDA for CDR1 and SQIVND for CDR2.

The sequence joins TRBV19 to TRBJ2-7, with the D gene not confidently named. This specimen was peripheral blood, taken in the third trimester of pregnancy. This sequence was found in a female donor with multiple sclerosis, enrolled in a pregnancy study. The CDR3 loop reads CASSSPSYEQYF. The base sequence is TGTGCCAGTAGTTCCCCATCCTACGAGCAGTACTTC.